The TCR beta chain described here comes from a study of blood T cell repertoires in COVID-19. As for the study in general: Samples taken during acute and convalescent COVID-19 were collected in the United States, Italy and Spain.

This CDR3 has 17 amino acids. V lost 0 bases and J lost 6; bases outside the gene matches: 9. CDR1 and CDR2 (germline): MNHEY, SVGEGT. The protocol was immunoSEQ multiplex PCR, while the TCRdb copy is restricted to in-frame clones and leaves out a portion. The sample contains 100,000 or so clones, roughly 90% of which appear only once. This TCR derives from a man aged 45-65 years with active COVID-19. The sequenced sample consisted of peripheral blood. The chain carries TRBV6-2 or TRBV6-3 and TRBJ2-2; TRBD2 matches at 8 bases. In DNA form, the CDR3 reads TGTGCCAGCAGTTACTCGAATACGGGAGGGCTGCCCGGGGAGCTGTTTTTT. This encodes CASSYSNTGGLPGELFF.